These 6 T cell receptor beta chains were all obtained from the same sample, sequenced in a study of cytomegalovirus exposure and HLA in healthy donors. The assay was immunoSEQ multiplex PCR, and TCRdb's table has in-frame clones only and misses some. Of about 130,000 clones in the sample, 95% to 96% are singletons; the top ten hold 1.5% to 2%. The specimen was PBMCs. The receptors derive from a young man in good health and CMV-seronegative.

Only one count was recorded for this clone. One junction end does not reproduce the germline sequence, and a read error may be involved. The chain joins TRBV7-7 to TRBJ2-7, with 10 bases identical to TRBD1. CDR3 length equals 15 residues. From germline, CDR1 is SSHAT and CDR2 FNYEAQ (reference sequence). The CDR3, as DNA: TGTGCTAGCAGCTTGGGACAGGGGCCACCCTACGAGCAGTACTTC. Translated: CASSLGQGPPYEQYF.

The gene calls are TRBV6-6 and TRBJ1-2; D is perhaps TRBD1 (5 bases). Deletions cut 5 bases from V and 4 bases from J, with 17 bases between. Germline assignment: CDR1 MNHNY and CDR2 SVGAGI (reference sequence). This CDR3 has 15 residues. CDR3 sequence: CASSPPGEGIYGYTF. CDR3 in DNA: TGTGCCAGCAGTCCCCCCGGGGAGGGGATCTATGGCTACACCTTC.

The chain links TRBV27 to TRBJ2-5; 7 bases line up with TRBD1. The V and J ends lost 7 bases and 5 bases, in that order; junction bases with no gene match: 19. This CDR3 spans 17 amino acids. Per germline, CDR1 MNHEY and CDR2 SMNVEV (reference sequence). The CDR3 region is CASKEYLDVRGGETQYF. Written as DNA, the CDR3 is TGTGCCAGCAAGGAGTATTTGGATGTTCGAGGGGGCGAGACCCAGTACTTC.

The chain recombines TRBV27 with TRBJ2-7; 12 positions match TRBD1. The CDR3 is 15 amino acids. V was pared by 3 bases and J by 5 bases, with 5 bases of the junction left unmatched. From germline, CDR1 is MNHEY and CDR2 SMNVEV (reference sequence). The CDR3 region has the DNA TGTGCCAGCAGTTTCTTGGGACAGGGGGCTCACGAGCAGTACTTC. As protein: CASSFLGQGAHEQYF.

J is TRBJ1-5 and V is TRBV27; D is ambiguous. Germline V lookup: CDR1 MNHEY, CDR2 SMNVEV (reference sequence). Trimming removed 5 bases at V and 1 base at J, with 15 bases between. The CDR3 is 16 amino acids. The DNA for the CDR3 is TGTGCCAGCAGTCCCCCCAATGACGGGAGCAATCAGCCCCAGCATTTT. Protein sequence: CASSPPNDGSNQPQHF.

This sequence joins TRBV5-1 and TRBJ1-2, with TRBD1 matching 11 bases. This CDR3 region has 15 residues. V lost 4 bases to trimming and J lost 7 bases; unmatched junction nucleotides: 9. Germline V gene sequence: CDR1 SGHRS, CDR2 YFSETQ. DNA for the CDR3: TGCGCCAGCAGCGTTTGGGGACAGGGGGATTTTGGCTACACCTTC. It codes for CASSVWGQGDFGYTF.